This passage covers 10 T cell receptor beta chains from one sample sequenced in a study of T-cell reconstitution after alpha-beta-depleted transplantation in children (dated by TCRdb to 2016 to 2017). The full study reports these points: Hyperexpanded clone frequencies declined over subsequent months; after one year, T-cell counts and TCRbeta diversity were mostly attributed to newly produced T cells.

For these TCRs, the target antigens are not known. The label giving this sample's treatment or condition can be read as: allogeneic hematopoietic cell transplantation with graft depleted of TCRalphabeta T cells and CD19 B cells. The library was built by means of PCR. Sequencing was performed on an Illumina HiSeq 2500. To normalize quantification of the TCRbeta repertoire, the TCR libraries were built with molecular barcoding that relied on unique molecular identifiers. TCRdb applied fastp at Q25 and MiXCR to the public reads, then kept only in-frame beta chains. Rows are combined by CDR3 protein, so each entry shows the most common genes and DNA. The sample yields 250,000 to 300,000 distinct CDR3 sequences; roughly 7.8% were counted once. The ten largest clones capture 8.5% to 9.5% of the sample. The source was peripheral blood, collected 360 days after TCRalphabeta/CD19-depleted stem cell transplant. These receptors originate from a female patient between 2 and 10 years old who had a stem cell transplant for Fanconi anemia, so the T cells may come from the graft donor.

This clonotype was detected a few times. In DNA form, the CDR3 reads TGTGCCAGCAGCTTAGGCCGGGGGGATACGCAGTATTTT. Translating gives CASSLGRGDTQYF. This sequence joins TRBV13 and TRBJ2-3; tentatively, D is TRBD2 (6 bases). V was shortened by 0 bases and J by 6 bases, with 7 bases between the two germline ends. The CDR3 has 13 residues. CDR1 is PRHDT, CDR2 FYEKMQ, per germline (reference sequence).

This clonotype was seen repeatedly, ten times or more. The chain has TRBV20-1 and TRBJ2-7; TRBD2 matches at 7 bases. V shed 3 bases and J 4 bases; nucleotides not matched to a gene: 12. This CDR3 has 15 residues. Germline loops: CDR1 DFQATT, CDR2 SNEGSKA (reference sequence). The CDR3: CSARKLGGGYYEQYF. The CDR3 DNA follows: TGCAGTGCTAGGAAGTTGGGCGGGGGATATTACGAGCAGTACTTC.

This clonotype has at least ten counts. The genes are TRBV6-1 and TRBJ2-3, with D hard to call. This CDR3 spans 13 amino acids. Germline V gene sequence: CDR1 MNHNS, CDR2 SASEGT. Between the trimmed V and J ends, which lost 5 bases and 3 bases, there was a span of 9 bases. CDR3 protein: CASSIGRTDTQYF. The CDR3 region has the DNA TGTGCCAGCAGTATCGGACGGACAGATACGCAGTATTTT.

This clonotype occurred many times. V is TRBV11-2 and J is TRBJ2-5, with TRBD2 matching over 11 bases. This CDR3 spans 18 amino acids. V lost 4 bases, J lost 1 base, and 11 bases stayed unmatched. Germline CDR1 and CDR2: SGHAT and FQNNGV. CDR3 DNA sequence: TGTGCCAGCAGCTCGGGACTAGCGGTCTCAAGGCCCCAAGAGACCCAGTACTTC. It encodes CASSSGLAVSRPQETQYF.

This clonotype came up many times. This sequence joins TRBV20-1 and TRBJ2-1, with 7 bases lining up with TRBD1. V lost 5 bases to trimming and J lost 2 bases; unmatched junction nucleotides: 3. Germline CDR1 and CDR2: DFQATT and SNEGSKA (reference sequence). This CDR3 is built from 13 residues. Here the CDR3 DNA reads TGCAGTGCTTTAGACAGGGCCTACAATGAGCAGTTCTTC. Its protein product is CSALDRAYNEQFF.

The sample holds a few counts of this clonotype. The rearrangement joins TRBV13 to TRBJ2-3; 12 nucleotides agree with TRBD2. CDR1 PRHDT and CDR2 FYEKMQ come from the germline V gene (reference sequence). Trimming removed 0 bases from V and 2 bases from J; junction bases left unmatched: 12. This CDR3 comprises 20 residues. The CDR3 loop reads CASSLGALAGGPGATDTQYF. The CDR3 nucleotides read TGTGCCAGCAGCTTAGGAGCTCTAGCGGGGGGGCCAGGGGCCACAGATACGCAGTATTTT.

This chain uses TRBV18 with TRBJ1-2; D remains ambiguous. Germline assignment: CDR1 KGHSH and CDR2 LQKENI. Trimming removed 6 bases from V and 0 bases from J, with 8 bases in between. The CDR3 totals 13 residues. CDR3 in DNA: TGTGCCAGCTCCGGTGGACCTAACTATGGCTACACCTTC. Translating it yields CASSGGPNYGYTF.

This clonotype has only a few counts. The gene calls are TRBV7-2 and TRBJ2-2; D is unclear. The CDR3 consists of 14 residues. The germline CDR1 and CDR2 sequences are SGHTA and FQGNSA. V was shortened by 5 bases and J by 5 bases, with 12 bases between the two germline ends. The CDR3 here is CASSPKGRTGELFF. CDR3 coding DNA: TGTGCCAGCAGCCCCAAAGGCCGAACCGGGGAGCTGTTTTTT.

Here the CDR3 DNA reads TGCAGTGCTACGCGCGGGAGTAGCAATCAGCCCCAGCATTTT. Its protein product is CSATRGSSNQPQHF. The chain employs TRBV20-1 and TRBJ1-5; D remains unclear. V gave up 4 bases and J gave up 0 bases, with 10 bases separating them. The CDR3 sequence is 14 residues long. Per the germline V gene, CDR1 is DFQATT and CDR2 is SNEGSKA (reference sequence).

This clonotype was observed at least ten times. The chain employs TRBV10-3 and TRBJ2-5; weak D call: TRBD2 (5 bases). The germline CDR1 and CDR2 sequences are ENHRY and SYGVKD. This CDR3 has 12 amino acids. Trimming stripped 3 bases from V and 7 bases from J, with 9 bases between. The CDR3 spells CAISDGGGTQYF. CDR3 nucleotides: TGTGCCATCAGTGACGGTGGAGGGACCCAGTACTTC.